What follows describes a single T cell receptor beta chain. Method: immunoSEQ multiplex PCR; TCRdb's copy keeps in-frame clones and lacks some. Among about 140,000 clones listed, roughly 84% were seen once. The data stem from a study of blood T cell repertoires in COVID-19. Study overall: The analysed material was cDNA or gDNA that came from T cells, B-cell-depleted T cells, or PBMCs.

Residents of about two dozen US areas, aged about 18 to 100 years, made up the participants. The CDR3 length is 17 residues. Unmatched junction bases numbered 8, after V lost 3 bases and J lost 0 bases. CDR1 and CDR2 from the germline V gene are LGHNA and YSLEER. This clonotype was sampled from a man between 35 and 55 years old with acute COVID-19. Sequencing was carried out using PBMCs or T cells enriched from blood (not recorded which). This chain links TRBV4-3 with TRBJ2-1; 7 positions agree with TRBD1. CDR3 bases: TGCGCCAGCAGCCAGGACCCCCGACAGGGCTCCTACAATGAGCAGTTCTTC. It translates to CASSQDPRQGSYNEQFF.